Listed below are T cell receptor beta chains from one sample, sequenced in a study of T cell clonotyping in hematopoietic cell transplantation. The protocol was immunoSEQ multiplex PCR, while the TCRdb copy is restricted to in-frame clones and leaves out a portion. The sample comprises thousands of clones, 95% of which are singletons, and over 0.8% rests with the top ten. The material was PBMCs, obtained 30 days after allogeneic stem cell transplant. The receptors shown here come from a male patient aged 50 to 59 who had an allogeneic stem cell transplant from a related donor, so the T cells may come from the graft donor. Some clones in this sample may be carry-over from other donors' samples. Each CDR3 is given without its conserved first and last residue. Rows may omit the clone size; those that give it use once, few, many or a size class.

v_gene: TRBV11-3
abundance: -
CDR3aa: ASSLDPYEQY

v_gene: TRBV4-1
abundance: -
CDR3aa: ASSQGQGETYEQY

v_gene: TRBV6-1
abundance: -
CDR3aa: ASSEARAGDQPQH

v_gene: TRBV27
abundance: -
CDR3aa: ASRLRSVGNQPQH

v_gene: TRBV9
abundance: -
CDR3aa: ASSGGDSWREKLF

v_gene: TRBV11-3
abundance: once
CDR3aa: ASSPRDTEAF

v_gene: TRBV14
abundance: -
CDR3aa: ASSFSGLRGIQY

v_gene: TRBV20-1
abundance: -
CDR3aa: SAESHYEQY

v_gene: TRBV29-1
abundance: -
CDR3aa: SVSRDTEAF

v_gene: TRBV5-4
abundance: -
CDR3aa: ASSTAGGLAGELF

v_gene: TRBV4-2
abundance: once
CDR3aa: ASSQEGEESYGYT

v_gene: TRBV4-1
abundance: -
CDR3aa: ASRGPLRDTEAF

v_gene: TRBV25-1
abundance: -
CDR3aa: ASSELRGRGDTQY

v_gene: TRBV2
abundance: -
CDR3aa: ASTGRGPYTEAF

v_gene: TRBV19
abundance: -
CDR3aa: ASSIEATVFSGNTIY